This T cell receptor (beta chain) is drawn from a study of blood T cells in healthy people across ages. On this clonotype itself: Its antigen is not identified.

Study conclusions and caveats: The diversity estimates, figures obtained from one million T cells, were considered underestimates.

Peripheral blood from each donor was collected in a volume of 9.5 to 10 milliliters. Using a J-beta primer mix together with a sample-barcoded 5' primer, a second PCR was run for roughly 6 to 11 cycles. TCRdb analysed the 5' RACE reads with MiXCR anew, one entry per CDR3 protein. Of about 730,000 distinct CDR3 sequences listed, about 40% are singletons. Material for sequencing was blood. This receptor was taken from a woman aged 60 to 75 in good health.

CDR3 loop: CASSYLTGTGANVLTF. In DNA form, the CDR3 reads TGTGCCAGCAGTTACCTGACAGGCACTGGGGCCAACGTCCTGACTTTC. The J gene is TRBJ2-6, the V gene TRBV12-3 or TRBV12-4; TRBD1 might be the D (6 bases). The CDR3 has 16 residues. The germline V and J ends were trimmed by 4 bases and 2 bases, with 12 bases remaining between them.